These T cell receptor beta chains were read from a single sample in a study of early stage breast cancer tumors. This table comes from immunoSEQ multiplex PCR, and its TCRdb copy is limited to in-frame clones, with some not included. This repertoire shows 9,000 to 9,500 clones, about two thirds found once; its top ten account for 17%. The specimen was normal breast tissue next to the tumor. All receptors come from a person aged 55-75 years with breast cancer. The CDR3 runs from the conserved cysteine through the conserved F or W. The D gene is left open where the match is weak. A row's size may be missing; if present it is once, few, many or a size class.

TRBD1	TRBJ1-2	few	TRBV2	TGTGCCAGCAGTGAAGGGGGACAGGTCTATGGCTACACCTTC	CASSEGGQVYGYTF
.	TRBJ1-1	.	TRBV7-2	TGTGCCAGCAGCTTCCCCCCAGGAGGGATAGGGACTGAAGCTTTCTTT	CASSFPPGGIGTEAFF
.	TRBJ2-5	few	TRBV7-3	TGTGCCAGCAGCTTAGGGCCCCCAGAGACCCAGTACTTC	CASSLGPPETQYF
.	TRBJ2-5	.	TRBV7-2	TGTGCCAGCAGCTTAGAAATTCTACAAGAGACCCAGTACTTC	CASSLEILQETQYF
TRBD1	TRBJ1-5	.	TRBV5-1	TGCGCCAGCAGCTTCGGGACAGGGGGTCGCAATCAGCCCCAGCATTTT	CASSFGTGGRNQPQHF
.	TRBJ2-5	few	TRBV7-2	TGTGCCAGCAGCCCACTCGGGTGGCAGACCCAGTACTTC	CASSPLGWQTQYF
TRBD1	TRBJ1-1	.	TRBV27	TGTGCCAGCACCACAGGGGGACCCCTCGCCCGGAGGTTCACTGAAGCTTTCTTT	CASTTGGPLARRFTEAFF
.	TRBJ2-1	.	TRBV5-1	TGCGCCAGCAGCGTTGCGGGTACGGACTACAATGAGCAGTTCTTC	CASSVAGTDYNEQFF
TRBD1	TRBJ2-1	few	TRBV7-9	TGTGCCAGCAGCTCGGACAGGGGCAGCTCCTACAATGAGCAGTTCTTC	CASSSDRGSSYNEQFF
TRBD1	TRBJ1-1	.	TRBV7-8	TGTGCCAGCAGCTTAAATAGTGGGACAGCCACAACTGAAGCTTTCTTT	CASSLNSGTATTEAFF
.	TRBJ2-2	.	TRBV7-9	TGTGCCAGCAGCTCGGGTTCAGGGGCGAACACCGGGGAGCTGTTTTTT	CASSSGSGANTGELFF
.	TRBJ1-2	medium-sized	TRBV9	TGTGCCAGCAGCATCCGGGACACTTTCTATGGCTACACCTTC	CASSIRDTFYGYTF
TRBD2	TRBJ2-1	.	TRBV7-2	TGTGCCAGCAGCTGGAGCGGGGACCGGGTCGATGAGCAGTTCTTC	CASSWSGDRVDEQFF
.	TRBJ1-4	medium-sized	TRBV10-3	TGTGCCATCAGTAAGGAACAGGGTCGGAATAATGAAAAACTGTTTTTT	CAISKEQGRNNEKLFF
TRBD2	TRBJ2-7	.	TRBV4-3	TGCGCCAGCAGCCACGGGACTAGCGTCGGCGAGCAGTACTTC	CASSHGTSVGEQYF
.	TRBJ2-3	.	TRBV4-3	TGCGCCAGCCGAAGGGCAGGGGGCACAGATACGCAGTATTTT	CASRRAGGTDTQYF
.	TRBJ2-5	few	TRBV7-2	TGTGCCAGCAGCTTAGAAGCAGGGGAAAGAGAGACCCAGTACTTC	CASSLEAGERETQYF
TRBD2	TRBJ2-3	.	TRBV25-1	TGTGCCAGCAGCATGACCCGGACTAGCGGGAGGAGCACAGATACGCAGTATTTT	CASSMTRTSGRSTDTQYF
TRBD1	TRBJ1-1	.	TRBV2	TGTGCCAGCAGGTTGACAGGGGGCACTGAAGCTTTCTTT	CASRLTGGTEAFF
TRBD1	TRBJ2-7	few	TRBV27	TGTGCCAGCAGCCGAAACCGGGACAGCTACGAGCAGTACTTC	CASSRNRDSYEQYF
TRBD1	TRBJ1-1	few	TRBV19	TGTGCCAGTAGGAGACAGGGGGGCACTGAAGCTTTCTTT	CASRRQGGTEAFF
.	TRBJ1-4	.	TRBV30	TGTGCCTGGCATAGACAGGAAGCAACTAATGAAAAACTGTTTTTT	CAWHRQEATNEKLFF
TRBD1	TRBJ2-7	.	TRBV5-6	TGTGCCAGCAGCCCGTTGGGCACAGGGGTCTCCTACGAGCAGTACTTC	CASSPLGTGVSYEQYF
.	TRBJ2-4	.	TRBV5-4	TGTGCCAGCAGCTTGGCCGGAGGACTAAAAGACTTC	CASSLAGGLKDF
.	TRBJ2-6	.	TRBV12-2	TGTGCAAGTCGCTTTTTATCCGGGGCCAACGTCCTGACTTTC	CASRFLSGANVLTF
TRBD1	TRBJ2-7	.	TRBV5-1	TGCGCCAGCCGCCCCGGGACAGGGGATCACGAGCAGTACTTC	CASRPGTGDHEQYF
TRBD1	TRBJ1-4	.	TRBV30	TGTGCCTGGAGTGTCAGGACAGGGGGGAATGAAAAACTGTTTTTT	CAWSVRTGGNEKLFF
.	TRBJ2-1	.	TRBV4-1	TGCGCCAGCAGCCAAGAGGGGCGGAACTCCTACAATGAGCAGTTCTTC	CASSQEGRNSYNEQFF
TRBD1	TRBJ2-5	.	TRBV7-9	TGTGCCAGCAGCTTATCAACAGGGGGTCAGGAGACCCAGTACTTC	CASSLSTGGQETQYF
.	TRBJ2-2	.	TRBV28	TGTGCCAGCAGTTTAATCGGGAGTACCGGGGAGCTGTTTTTT	CASSLIGSTGELFF
TRBD1	TRBJ1-2	few	TRBV11-2	TGTGCCAGCAGCTTAGATCCGGGACAGGGCATGAGGTACACCTTC	CASSLDPGQGMRYTF
.	TRBJ2-5	few	TRBV5-8	TGTGCCAGCAGCGCCCACAGGAGCGGGGAGACCCAGTACTTC	CASSAHRSGETQYF
.	TRBJ2-7	.	TRBV29-1	TGCAGCGTCTTGACAGGAACCTACGAGCAGTACTTC	CSVLTGTYEQYF
TRBD1	TRBJ2-6	.	TRBV30	TGTGCCTGGAAACAGGGGGCTGGGGCCAACGTCCTGACTTTC	CAWKQGAGANVLTF
.	TRBJ2-3	.	TRBV7-2	TGTGCCAGCAGCTTAGGAGTAGTGTACACAGATACGCAGTATTTT	CASSLGVVYTDTQYF
.	TRBJ2-5	.	TRBV11-3	TGTGCCAGCAGCCCTCTGGGGCCGCGTGTTGGGACCCAGTACTTC	CASSPLGPRVGTQYF
TRBD2	TRBJ2-1	few	TRBV5-4	TGTGCCAGCAGCTTAAGCGGGAGTATTCATGAGCAGTTCTTC	CASSLSGSIHEQFF
TRBD2	TRBJ2-7	few	TRBV15	TGTGCCACCAGCAGAGATCAGAGGCTAGCGGGAGGTGGGTACGAGCAGTACTTC	CATSRDQRLAGGGYEQYF
TRBD2	TRBJ2-2	.	TRBV7-6	TGTGCCAGCAGCTTAGCGCCTAGCGGGAGGGCCGCCGGGGAGCTGTTTTTT	CASSLAPSGRAAGELFF
.	TRBJ2-1	.	TRBV7-2	TGTGCCAGCAGCTCGGGGGTCTACAATGAGCAGTTCTTC	CASSSGVYNEQFF
TRBD1	TRBJ1-5	.	TRBV28	TGTGCCAGCAGCTTTATCGGGACAGATTATCAGCCCCAGCATTTT	CASSFIGTDYQPQHF
.	TRBJ2-3	few	TRBV4-3	TGCGCCAGCAGCCCGATCAGGGTAGCAGGGGATACGCAGTATTTT	CASSPIRVAGDTQYF
.	TRBJ2-2	once	TRBV2	TGTGCCAGCTCCCCCGGGAACGTGTCTCCCGGGGAGCTGTTTTTT	CASSPGNVSPGELFF
.	TRBJ2-5	.	TRBV15	TGTGCCACCAGCTCCGGGACATTGGGATGGACCCAGTACTTC	CATSSGTLGWTQYF
.	TRBJ1-5	.	TRBV2	TGTGCCAGCACCTTTGGGAGGGATCAGCCCCAGCATTTT	CASTFGRDQPQHF
.	TRBJ1-5	.	TRBV27	TGTGCCAGCAGTTTATGGGGGCAGGGTCAGCCCCAGCATTTT	CASSLWGQGQPQHF
TRBD1	TRBJ2-7	.	TRBV30	TGTGCCTGGACCGGCTTGACAGGGGGAACCTACGAGCAGTACTTC	CAWTGLTGGTYEQYF
TRBD1	TRBJ2-3	few	TRBV25-1	TGTGCCAGCAGTGGACAGGGAACAGATACGCAGTATTTT	CASSGQGTDTQYF
.	TRBJ2-5	.	TRBV11-3	TGTGCCAGCAGCTTCACACAAGAGACCCAGTACTTC	CASSFTQETQYF